This T cell receptor beta chain emerged from a study of CD8 T cells in Susac syndrome (dated by TCRdb to about 2019). Regarding the research as a whole: Whether CD8+ T cell activation and differentiation in Susac syndrome was antigen driven was tested using repertoire sequencing. Study-level results and caveats: The TCR sequencing and HLA analysis was acknowledged to have included a relatively small number of individuals.

RNA was extracted using the RNeasy kit, and about 0.5 to 1 ug of the RNA was reverse transcribed with random hexamers. TCR beta CDR3 regions were amplified with the immunoSEQ multiplex PCR assay covering 54 Vbeta and 13 Jbeta segments. PCR amplification bias was corrected using a synthetic template baseline for primer optimization and computational correction. The source study handled its data this way. Reads were annotated to V, D and J genes according to IMGT and were analyzed with immunoSEQ Analyzer, with only productive sequences retained. Clonality was computed as one minus Shannon entropy normalized by log2 of the number of productive unique sequences. Public and private clones were assessed among the 100 most prevalent clones of each patient and control. A clone was defined as Susac-specific if it was absent from the healthy and MS cohorts, from 950 to 1,300 published viral clones and from other ImmuneACCESS disease sequences. TCRdb reprocessing: public reads trimmed at Q25 with fastp, clones called with MiXCR, in-frame beta chains kept. Rows with one shared CDR3 protein collapse into an entry with the most common genes and DNA. None of the V and J calls come from the authors' own analysis; TCRdb made them. In this sample the table shows 120,000 or so distinct CDR3 sequences, less than 95% of which occur a single time. The ten largest clones add up to approximately 0.12% of the sample.

CDR1 and CDR2, per the germline V gene, are MGHRA and YSYEKL. For this chain, trimming is 4 bases at the V end and 5 bases at the J end, and the number of junction bases without a gene match is 15. Taken from cysteine to phenylalanine, the CDR3 has 17 residues. Of the read, only the CDR3 DNA is kept; its 51 bases are in frame from base 1. Remarks on this clonotype: No cognate antigen has been identified for it. No quality values exist for individual bases; no much larger clone is one base distant.

Peripheral blood CD8+ and CD4+ T cells from healthy donors, Susac syndrome patients and multiple sclerosis patients were profiled by high-throughput TCR beta sequencing. Treatment-naive patients with stable or active relapsing-remitting disease fulfilling revised McDonald criteria were used as multiple sclerosis controls. CD8+ TEMRA cells were enriched by FACS, while bulk CD8+ and CD4+ T cells were purified by magnetic negative isolation. Blood was drawn into EDTA tubes, processed within 24 hours, and PBMCs were isolated by density gradient centrifugation. PBMCs intended for TCR sequencing were cryopreserved in liquid nitrogen and thawed later in a water bath at 37 degrees C. The sorted or isolated CD4+, CD8+ and CD8+ TEMRA cells reached a purity of at least 90%.

This sequence originates from a human donor with multiple sclerosis. The sequencing sample was made of CD4+ T cells from PBMCs. The chain was built from TRBV4-1 and TRBJ1-1; 8 central nucleotides agree with TRBD1. The nucleotides are TGCGCCAGCAGCCCCCTAGGGGGCAGGGGGCGAAAAACTGAAGCTTTCTTT. Its protein is CASSPLGGRGRKTEAFF.